Below are 16 T cell receptor beta chains sequenced from a single sample in a study of vaccination effects on CD4 cells after COVID-19. No antigen has been identified for these receptors. Before any sequencing was done, the ViraFEST assay used viral peptide pools to expand antigen-specific CD4+ T cells. Subsequent to a culture period of about ten days, CD4+ T cells were isolated. Participants were vaccinated with two doses of either the BNT162b2 or mRNA-1273 vaccine. TCRdb's table, derived via immunoSEQ multiplex PCR, lists solely in-frame clones and lacks some. The sample contains about 27,000 clones, 83% of which appear only once. The specimen comprised CD4+ T cells from PBMCs cultured with HCoV-NL63 spike peptides, sampled after COVID-19 vaccination. The receptors originated from a human donor who received a COVID-19 vaccine. Some clones in this sample may be carry-over from other donors' samples.

CDR3 residues: CASTDGRVKGYTF. The CDR3 DNA reads TGTGCCAGCACCGATGGAAGGGTGAAGGGCTACACCTTC. The gene calls are TRBV2 and TRBJ1-2, with unresolved D. The CDR3 extends over 13 amino acids. Germline V gene lookup returns CDR1 SNHLY and CDR2 FYNNEI. With 7 bases removed from V and 8 bases from J, the gap between germline ends came to 17 bases.

The V call is TRBV9, the J call TRBJ1-1; D is undetermined. This CDR3 comprises 14 residues. Germline CDR1 is SGDLS and CDR2 is YYNGEE. The germline V and J ends were trimmed by 3 bases and 1 base, with 10 bases remaining between them. DNA of the CDR3: TGTGCCAGCAGCGGAGGGTCCCAGAACACTGAAGCTTTCTTT. It codes for CASSGGSQNTEAFF.

The chain carries TRBV9 and TRBJ1-4; unclear D gene. The germline gives CDR1 SGDLS, CDR2 YYNGEE. The CDR3 spans 15 residues. V lost 3 bases, J lost 8 bases, and 17 bases lay in between. CDR3 protein: CASSAMTNGGEKLFF. CDR3 in DNA: TGTGCCAGCAGCGCAATGACAAATGGAGGCGAAAAACTGTTTTTT.

This sequence joins TRBV18 and TRBJ1-2; a weak D match, TRBD1 (6 bases). Germline CDR1 is KGHSH and CDR2 is LQKENI. The CDR3 sequence is 15 residues long. Trimming took off 0 bases at V and 8 bases at J, with 16 bases between the two ends. The CDR3 reads CASSPPNRDPAGYTF. The DNA of the CDR3 is TGTGCCAGCTCACCACCGAACAGGGACCCTGCGGGCTACACCTTC.

V gene TRBV3-1 (or the pseudogene TRBV3-2) combines with J gene TRBJ2-1, with D uncertain. The CDR3 contains 16 residues. The V gene's germline CDR1 is LGHDT and CDR2 YNNKEL (reference sequence). Deletions cut 0 bases from V and 0 bases from J, with 9 bases between. CDR3 amino acids: CASSQDGESSYNEQFF. DNA of the CDR3: TGTGCCAGCAGCCAAGATGGCGAGAGCTCCTACAATGAGCAGTTCTTC.

The chain is built from TRBV12-5 and TRBJ1-1, with D uncertain. With 2 bases removed from V and 1 base from J, the gap between germline ends came to 5 bases. Germline V gene lookup returns CDR1 LGHNT and CDR2 FRNRAP. The CDR3 is 13 residues long. CDR3 coding DNA: TGTGCTAGTGGTTTGCGGCAGAACACTGAAGCTTTCTTT. Translation gives CASGLRQNTEAFF.

This clone turned up a few times. The V call is TRBV7-2, the J call TRBJ2-1; 8 bases match TRBD1. CDR3 size: 17 residues. V dropped 2 bases and J dropped 2; count of bases not matched to a gene: 8. Per the germline V gene, CDR1 is SGHTA and CDR2 is FQGNSA. The CDR3 DNA is TGTGCCAGCAGCTTACCGGCAGGGGGCGGGACCTACAATGAGCAGTTCTTC. Amino acid sequence: CASSLPAGGGTYNEQFF. The full variable domain, completed using reference TRBV7-2 and TRBJ2-1, is GAGVSQSPSNKVTEKGKDVELRCDPISGHTALYWYRQSLGQGLEFLIYFQGNSAPDKSGLPSDRFSAERTGGSVSTLTIQRTQQEDSAVYLCASSLPAGGGTYNEQFFGPGTRLTVL.

This rearrangement joins TRBV10-2 to TRBJ2-7; TRBD1 aligns across 9 bases. CDR1 is WSHSY and CDR2 is SAAADI in the germline V gene. This CDR3 is 14 amino acids long. J was trimmed by 2 bases and V by 4 bases; bases with no gene match: 3. CDR3 bases: TGCGCCAGCAGTGCTACAGGGGGCCCCTACGAGCAGTACGTC. Translated: CASSATGGPYEQYV.

The table lists this clone with a count of one. The rearrangement joins TRBV5-1 to TRBJ1-6; D is possibly TRBD1 (5 bases). The CDR3 totals 18 residues. The V gene's germline CDR1 is SGHRS and CDR2 YFSETQ. The V and J ends lost 2 bases and 9 bases respectively, with 24 bases between them. The DNA of the CDR3 is TGCGCCAGCAGCTTAAGCCTTGAATCGGGGGGAAGTAGTTCACCCCTCCACTTT. Protein product: CASSLSLESGGSSSPLHF.

The J gene is TRBJ1-5, the V gene TRBV19; no definite D call. The ends were cut back, 6 bases at V and 4 bases at J, with 7 bases in the middle. CDR1 LNHDA and CDR2 SQIVND come from the germline V gene (reference sequence). This CDR3 spans 12 amino acids. The CDR3 bases are TGTGCCAGTAGGACAAGTAATCAGCCCCAGCATTTT. This sequence encodes CASRTSNQPQHF.

This chain joins TRBV5-1 and TRBJ2-3; D remains ambiguous. The CDR3 has 16 residues. V was trimmed by 4 bases and J by 0 bases, leaving 15 bases between them. From germline, CDR1 is SGHRS and CDR2 YFSETQ. The CDR3 nucleotides read TGCGCCAGCAGCCCCCCAGGCGGAAGTAGCACAGATACGCAGTATTTT. Amino acid sequence: CASSPPGGSSTDTQYF.

J is TRBJ1-2 and V is TRBV18; the D is unclear. The CDR3 contains 14 residues. The V gene lost 4 bases and the J gene lost 6 bases, with 15 bases spanning the gap. Looked up from germline, CDR1 is KGHSH and CDR2 is LQKENI. CDR3 bases: TGTGCCAGCTCACAGAGCTCTACACTTGATGGCTACACCTTC. Its translation: CASSQSSTLDGYTF.

V usage is TRBV6-5 and J usage is TRBJ1-4; the D is unclear. The length of the CDR3 is 14 residues. Germline lookup yields CDR1 MNHEY and CDR2 SVGAGI. The V gene lost 4 bases and the J gene lost 6 bases, with 12 bases spanning the gap. CDR3 nucleotide sequence: TGTGCCAGCAGTTCGGGTCCAAGTTATGAAAAACTGTTTTTT. It codes for CASSSGPSYEKLFF.

CDR3 sequence (DNA): TGTGCCAGCAGCCGGACAGATAATTCACCCCTCCACTTT. Its protein product is CASSRTDNSPLHF. The V call is TRBV7-8, the J call TRBJ1-6, with a tentative D call TRBD1 (6 bases). This CDR3 contains 13 residues. Germline CDR1 SGHVS, CDR2 FQNEAQ. With 5 bases removed from V and 5 bases from J, the gap between germline ends came to 7 bases.

This rearrangement joins TRBV11-2 to TRBJ1-1, with 8 bases that match TRBD1. V shed 4 bases, J shed 3 bases, and the junction held 7 bases outside the gene matches. Germline CDR1 and CDR2: SGHAT and FQNNGV. This CDR3 has 15 amino acids. The CDR3 protein is CASSSPGGGDTEAFF. The CDR3 DNA follows: TGTGCCAGCAGCTCTCCAGGGGGCGGGGACACTGAAGCTTTCTTT. The full variable domain, completed using reference TRBV11-2 and TRBJ1-1, is EAGVAQSPRYKIIEKRQSVAFWCNPISGHATLYWYQQILGQGPKLLIQFQNNGVVDDSQLPKDRFSAERLKGVDSTLKIQPAKLEDSAVYLCASSSPGGGDTEAFFGQGTRLTVV.

The rearrangement links TRBV15 to TRBJ1-2; tentative D call: TRBD1 (5 bases). The CDR3 runs 17 residues. V lost 0 bases, J lost 0 bases, and 14 bases lay in between. In germline, CDR1 is LNHNV, CDR2 YYDKDF (reference sequence). The CDR3 region is CATSRDFGTDANYGYTF. For the CDR3, the DNA is TGTGCCACCAGCAGAGATTTCGGGACGGACGCTAACTATGGCTACACCTTC.